The next 26 T cell receptor beta chains were all read from a single sample in a study of cytomegalovirus exposure and HLA in healthy donors. 60 Vbeta and 13 Jbeta primers were used in PCR. Clones were sequenced by immunoSEQ multiplex PCR, and TCRdb holds only the in-frame ones, with some missing. The profile covers roughly 220,000 clones, with approximately 79% appearing a single time and about 1.8% taken by the ten largest. The sequencing sample was made of PBMCs. The receptors originated from a man aged 50-59 years in good health and CMV-seronegative.

The genes are TRBV4-1 and TRBJ2-5, with TRBD2 as a possible D gene (5 bases). V was cut by 2 bases and J by 0 bases, with 16 bases left in between. The CDR3 has 17 amino acids. CDR1 is MGHRA, CDR2 YSYEKL, per germline. This chain's CDR3 is CASSQSGRGGYQETQYF. CDR3 coding DNA: TGCGCCAGCAGCCAATCCGGACGAGGCGGGTACCAAGAGACCCAGTACTTC.

The rearrangement links TRBV5-6 to TRBJ2-7; 11 positions match TRBD2. CDR3 length equals 16 residues. Germline V CDR1 and CDR2: SGHDT, YYEEEE. Losses at the gene ends were 7 bases for V and 1 base for J; bases not matched to a gene: 10. CDR3 nucleotides: TGTGCCAGCCACCCTAGCGGGAGGCTGTTTTCCTACGAGCAGTACTTC. Translation gives CASHPSGRLFSYEQYF. The whole variable domain, filled in from reference TRBV5-6 and TRBJ2-7, reads DAGVTQSPTHLIKTRGQQVTLRCSPKSGHDTVSWYQQALGQGPQFIFQYYEEEERQRGNFPDRFSGHQFPNYSSELNVNALLLGDSALYLCASHPSGRLFSYEQYFGPGTRLTVT.

The chain has TRBV15 and TRBJ1-4; weak D call: TRBD1 (6 bases). V dropped 8 bases and J dropped 0 bases, with 13 bases sitting between them. The CDR3 consists of 15 residues. CDR1 is LNHNV and CDR2 is YYDKDF in the germline V gene (reference sequence). The CDR3 spells CATADRRSTNEKLFF. CDR3 sequence (DNA): TGTGCCACCGCGGACAGAAGATCAACTAATGAAAAACTGTTTTTT. The complete variable domain, with remaining parts taken from reference TRBV15 and TRBJ1-4, reads DAMVIQNPRYQVTQFGKPVTLSCSQTLNHNVMYWYQQKSSQAPKLLFHYYDKDFNNEADTPDNFQSRRPNTSFCFLDIRSPGLGDTAMYLCATADRRSTNEKLFFGSGTQLSVL.

The chain couples TRBV28 to TRBJ2-5, with TRBD2 matching 15 bases. CDR1 and CDR2 (germline): MDHEN, SYDVKM. This CDR3 is 17 amino acids long. The V and J ends lost 2 bases and 1 base, in that order; junction bases with no gene match: 2. Here the CDR3 DNA reads TGTGCCAGCAGTTTAGGACTAGCGGGAGGGCCCCAAGAGACCCAGTACTTC. The encoded protein is CASSLGLAGGPQETQYF. The full variable domain, its missing parts supplied by reference TRBV28 and TRBJ2-5, is DVKVTQSSRYLVKRTGEKVFLECVQDMDHENMFWYRQDPGLGLRLIYFSYDVKMKEKGDIPEGYSVSREKKERFSLILESASTNQTSMYLCASSLGLAGGPQETQYFGPGTRLLVL.

This clone was counted between two and nine times. The chain has TRBV29-1 and TRBJ1-1, with D possibly TRBD1 on 5 matching bases. CDR1 is SQVTM, CDR2 ANQGSEA, per germline. CDR3 length equals 11 residues. V was shortened by 6 bases and J by 1 base, with 6 bases between the two germline ends. CDR3 in DNA: TGCAGCGTCCAGGGGAACACTGAAGCTTTCTTT. It is translated as CSVQGNTEAFF.

The chain joins TRBV18 to TRBJ2-1; TRBD1 matches 8 bases. Germline CDR1 reads KGHSH; CDR2 reads LQKENI. The CDR3 covers 14 residues. V shed 2 bases and J 5 bases; nucleotides not matched to a gene: 2. CDR3 bases: TGTGCCAGCTCACCAGTGACAGGGGACAATGAGCAGTTCTTC. Its protein product is CASSPVTGDNEQFF.

This clone was seen a single time. The rearrangement uses TRBV28 and TRBJ1-2; D may be TRBD1 (6 bases). Germline V lookup: CDR1 MDHEN, CDR2 SYDVKM. V lost 5 bases to trimming and J lost 8 bases, with 12 bases between them. The CDR3 sequence is 12 residues long. CDR3 sequence: CASSLTGGGYTF. CDR3 bases: TGTGCCAGCAGTCTGACAGGAGGAGGCTACACCTTC.

This sequence joins TRBV9 and TRBJ1-5; D not certain. Germline-derived CDR1 and CDR2 are SGDLS and YYNGEE. V was shortened by 3 bases and J by 3 bases, with 7 bases between the two germline ends. The CDR3 is 13 residues long. As DNA, the CDR3 is TGTGCCAGCAGCGCAACAATCAATCAGCCCCAGCATTTT. It yields the protein CASSATINQPQHF. The complete variable domain, with remaining parts taken from reference TRBV9 and TRBJ1-5, reads DSGVTQTPKHLITATGQRVTLRCSPRSGDLSVYWYQQSLDQGLQFLIQYYNGEERAKGNILERFSAQQFPDLHSELNLSSLELGDSALYFCASSATINQPQHFGDGTRLSIL.

The V call is TRBV10-1, the J call TRBJ2-2; TRBD1 aligns across 7 bases. The germline V gene has CDR1 WNHNN and CDR2 SYGVQD (reference sequence). With V trimmed by 7 bases and J by 8 bases, 10 bases remained unmatched. The CDR3 extends over 14 amino acids. CDR3 coding DNA: TGCGCCAGCATCCCGGGACAGTGGGAGGGGGAGCTGTTTTTT. Its translation is CASIPGQWEGELFF.

V is TRBV5-5 and J is TRBJ1-1, with no clear D. This CDR3 is 12 amino acids long. Germline V gene lookup returns CDR1 SGHKS and CDR2 YYEKEE (reference sequence). The V gene lost 3 bases and the J gene lost 5 bases, with 8 bases spanning the gap. The CDR3 DNA follows: TGTGCCAGCAGCTACTCGAGGACTGAAGCTTTCTTT. Translating it yields CASSYSRTEAFF.

A few counts support this clone. The genes are TRBV7-9 and TRBJ1-1; 7 bases line up with TRBD1. CDR1 is SEHNR, CDR2 FQNEAQ, per germline (reference sequence). The CDR3 runs 15 residues. V shed 2 bases, J shed 1 base, and the junction held 4 bases outside the gene matches. The chain's CDR3 is CASSLLAGGNTEAFF. The CDR3 DNA is TGTGCCAGCAGCTTACTGGCAGGGGGGAACACTGAAGCTTTCTTT. The full variable domain, in which reference TRBV7-9 and TRBJ1-1 provide the parts outside the CDR3, is DTGVSQNPRHKITKRGQNVTFRCDPISEHNRLYWYRQTLGQGPEFLTYFQNEAQLEKSRLLSDRFSAERPKGSFSTLEIQRTEQGDSAMYLCASSLLAGGNTEAFFGQGTRLTVV.

The gene calls are TRBV11-1 and TRBJ2-7; TRBD2 aligns across 13 bases. The CDR3 extends over 17 amino acids. With 5 bases clipped from V and 3 bases from J, the junction kept 10 bases outside the gene matches. Germline V gives CDR1 SGHAT, CDR2 FQDESV (reference sequence). CDR3 in amino acids: CASSPRKLAGGSYEQYF. Here the CDR3 DNA reads TGTGCCAGCAGCCCCCGCAAACTAGCGGGAGGGAGCTACGAGCAGTACTTC.

The gene calls are TRBV30 and TRBJ1-4; TRBD1 might be the D (6 bases). Germline V gives CDR1 GTSNPN, CDR2 SVGIG (reference sequence). The CDR3 totals 15 residues. Trimming pared 2 bases from V and 0 bases from J, leaving 10 bases between. CDR3 in DNA: TGTGCCTGGAGTAGAGGGGGGGCAACTAATGAAAAACTGTTTTTT. This sequence encodes CAWSRGGATNEKLFF.

Note on this clone: Other DNA sequences in the sample encode the same CDR3. The V gene is TRBV12-5, the J gene TRBJ1-5, with TRBD1 matching over 9 bases. The CDR3 runs to 15 residues. Germline CDR1 LGHNT, CDR2 FRNRAP. Germline trimming cut 1 base from V and 9 bases from J; bases unmatched to any gene: 7. CDR3 sequence reads: CASGLATGGSGPQHF. The CDR3 nucleotides are TGTGCTAGTGGTTTGGCTACAGGGGGCTCGGGGCCCCAGCATTTT.

This clone was seen just once. The chain's CDR3 is CASSQEGVQGTLGYTF. The CDR3 nucleotides read TGCGCCAGCAGCCAAGAGGGGGTACAGGGCACCCTTGGCTACACCTTC. The rearrangement joins TRBV4-1 to TRBJ1-2; D might be TRBD1 (6 bases). The CDR3 has 16 residues. The germline V and J ends were trimmed by 0 bases and 7 bases, with 18 bases remaining between them. The V gene's germline CDR1 is MGHRA and CDR2 YSYEKL.

The gene calls are TRBV4-1 and TRBJ2-7, with 8 nucleotides matching TRBD2. Trimming took 2 bases from V and 5 from J; bases not matched to a gene: 8. CDR3 size: 15 residues. Germline V gives CDR1 MGHRA, CDR2 YSYEKL. CDR3 sequence (DNA): TGCGCCAGCAGCCAATTTGGGCTAGCGGGTGACGAGCAGTACTTC. Translation: CASSQFGLAGDEQYF.

The chain combines TRBV6-5 with TRBJ1-3; 7 bases line up with TRBD1. CDR1 and CDR2 from the germline V gene are MNHEY and SVGAGI. CDR3 length equals 14 residues. V was pared by 6 bases and J by 4 bases, with 6 bases of the junction left unmatched. For the CDR3, the DNA is TGTGCCAGCAGATCTCCGGGACAGGGAAACACCATATATTTT. This sequence encodes CASRSPGQGNTIYF.

The chain joins TRBV7-3 to TRBJ2-2; 7 nucleotides align to TRBD1. The CDR3 extends over 16 amino acids. From germline, CDR1 is SGHTA and CDR2 FQGTGA. V lost 0 bases, J lost 4 bases, and 5 bases stayed unmatched. Here the CDR3 DNA reads TGTGCCAGCAGCTTAACTAGACAGGGACCCACCGGGGAGCTGTTTTTT. Residues: CASSLTRQGPTGELFF.

The chain recombines TRBV12-5 with TRBJ2-7; D is uncertain. V was cut by 4 bases and J by 3 bases, with 7 bases left in between. Looked up from germline, CDR1 is LGHNT and CDR2 is FRNRAP. The CDR3 extends over 12 amino acids. The CDR3 spells CASGSSGYEQYF. CDR3 DNA: TGTGCTAGTGGTTCTTCAGGCTACGAGCAGTACTTC.

The J gene is TRBJ2-2, the V gene TRBV19, with 8 positions matching TRBD2. V dropped 9 bases and J dropped 1; count of bases not matched to a gene: 1. This CDR3 region has 13 residues. Germline CDR1 LNHDA, CDR2 SQIVND (reference sequence). The CDR3 loop reads CASGRVNTGELFF. CDR3 bases: TGTGCCAGCGGGAGGGTGAACACCGGGGAGCTGTTTTTT.

The V call is TRBV18, the J call TRBJ2-1, with D unresolved. V was shortened by 5 bases and J by 2 bases, with 13 bases between the two germline ends. The CDR3 is 15 residues long. Germline V gene sequence: CDR1 KGHSH, CDR2 LQKENI. CDR3 in DNA: TGTGCCAGCTCATCAGTAGCCGGAGCCTACAATGAGCAGTTCTTC. Its protein product is CASSSVAGAYNEQFF.

This clone was observed once. The V and J genes are TRBV5-5 and TRBJ1-5, with D perhaps TRBD1 (6 bases). Germline V CDR1 and CDR2: SGHKS, YYEKEE (reference sequence). Trimming pared 0 bases from V and 5 bases from J, leaving 9 bases between. CDR3 length: 14 residues. This CDR3 reads CASSLAAGDQPQHF. CDR3 sequence (DNA): TGTGCCAGCAGCTTGGCCGCAGGGGATCAGCCCCAGCATTTT.

The DNA for the CDR3 is TGTGCCAGCAGTTTATTGCGGGGGATCAGCAATCAGCCCCAGCATTTT. Its translation: CASSLLRGISNQPQHF. This sequence joins TRBV28 and TRBJ1-5; D is possibly TRBD1 (5 bases). This CDR3 is built from 16 residues. The V gene lost 1 base and the J gene lost 1 base, with 11 bases spanning the gap. Germline lookup yields CDR1 MDHEN and CDR2 SYDVKM.

The J gene is TRBJ2-5, the V gene TRBV2; 7 nucleotides align to TRBD2. The J call may be in error: the DNA end matches TRBJ2-7 better. There are 16 residues in the CDR3. Germline V gene data show CDR1 as SNHLY and CDR2 as FYNNEI. The CDR3 nucleotides read TGTGCCAGCACCACGACTAGCAACCTACCTTCCTACGAGCAGTACTTC. It translates to CASTTTSNLPSYEQYF.

The V and J genes are TRBV18 and TRBJ2-1; no firm D call. The CDR3 has 13 amino acids. CDR1 is KGHSH, CDR2 LQKENI, per germline. Trimming stripped 2 bases from V and 4 bases from J, with 6 bases between. The CDR3 here is CASSPISYNEQFF. In nucleotides, the CDR3 is TGTGCCAGCTCACCAATTAGTTACAATGAGCAGTTCTTC.

This clone showed up just a few times. The V gene is TRBV30, the J gene TRBJ2-3; D might be TRBD2 (7 bases). The CDR3 consists of 19 residues. Trimming took 2 bases from V and 4 from J, leaving 28 bases between them. Germline CDR1 reads GTSNPN; CDR2 reads SVGIG (reference sequence). The CDR3 DNA sequence: TGTGCCTGGAGTATACTCCGGGCCCCCCTAGGGGGGGTCCCAGATACGCAGTATTTT. Its protein is CAWSILRAPLGGVPDTQYF.